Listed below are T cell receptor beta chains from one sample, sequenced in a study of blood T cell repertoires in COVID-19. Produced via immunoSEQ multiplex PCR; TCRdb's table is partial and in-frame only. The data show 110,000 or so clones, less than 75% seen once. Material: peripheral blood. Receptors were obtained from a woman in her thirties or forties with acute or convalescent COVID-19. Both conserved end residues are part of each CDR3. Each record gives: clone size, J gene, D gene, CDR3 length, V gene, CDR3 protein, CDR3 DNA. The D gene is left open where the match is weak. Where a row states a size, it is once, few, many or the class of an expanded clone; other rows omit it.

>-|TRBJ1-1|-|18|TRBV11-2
CASSLVGLIHPGYTEAFF
TGTGCCAGCAGCTTAGTGGGGCTAATCCACCCAGGGTACACTGAAGCTTTCTTT
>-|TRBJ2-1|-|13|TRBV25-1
CASSVSRLGEQFF
TGTGCCAGCAGTGTATCCAGACTCGGGGAGCAGTTCTTC
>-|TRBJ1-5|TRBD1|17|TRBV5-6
CASSSFTQGAINQPQHF
TGTGCCAGCAGCTCCTTCACACAGGGGGCGATCAATCAGCCCCAGCATTTT
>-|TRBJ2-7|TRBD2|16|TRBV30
CAWVNPGLASGAEQYF
TGTGCCTGGGTCAACCCGGGACTAGCCTCGGGGGCCGAGCAGTACTTC
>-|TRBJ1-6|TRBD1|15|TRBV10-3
CATLRGQGDNSPLHF
TGTGCCACGCTCCGGGGACAGGGGGATAATTCACCCCTCCACTTT
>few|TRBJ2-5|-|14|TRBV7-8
CASSLGEFQETQYF
TGTGCCAGCAGCTTAGGGGAGTTCCAAGAGACCCAGTACTTC
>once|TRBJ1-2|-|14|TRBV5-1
CASSLEVDGEDYTF
TGCGCCAGCAGCTTGGAAGTGGACGGGGAGGACTACACCTTC
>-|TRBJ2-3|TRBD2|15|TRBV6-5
CASSYGIGGTDTQYF
TGTGCCAGCAGTTACGGGATCGGGGGGACAGATACGCAGTATTTT
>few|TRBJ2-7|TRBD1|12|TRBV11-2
CASSLTGGEQYF
TGTGCCAGCAGCTTGACAGGGGGCGAGCAGTACTTC
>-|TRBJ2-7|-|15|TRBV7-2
CASSLGTGTLYEQYF
TGTGCCAGCAGCCTAGGAACAGGTACTCTCTACGAGCAGTACTTC
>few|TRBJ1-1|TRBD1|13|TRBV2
CASSGQGNTEAFF
TGTGCCAGCAGCGGACAGGGGAACACTGAAGCTTTCTTT
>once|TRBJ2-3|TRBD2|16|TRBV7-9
CASSLGLAGTTDTQYF
TGTGCCAGCAGCTTAGGACTAGCGGGGACCACAGATACGCAGTATTTT
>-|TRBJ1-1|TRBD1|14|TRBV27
CASSRQGANTEAFF
TGTGCCAGCAGTCGACAGGGGGCGAACACTGAAGCTTTCTTT
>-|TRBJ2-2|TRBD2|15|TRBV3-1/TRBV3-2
CASSPVGGGTGELFF
TGTGCCAGCAGCCCGGTCGGGGGGGGCACCGGGGAGCTGTTTTTT
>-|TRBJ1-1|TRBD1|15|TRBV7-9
CASSPSTGGNTEAFF
TGTGCCAGCAGCCCTTCGACAGGGGGGAACACTGAAGCTTTCTTT
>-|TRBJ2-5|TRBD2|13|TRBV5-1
CASIPTGGETQYF
TGCGCCAGCATCCCGACGGGGGGAGAGACCCAGTACTTC
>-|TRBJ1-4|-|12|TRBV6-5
CATRRGNEKLFF
TGTGCCACCAGACGGGGTAATGAAAAACTGTTTTTT
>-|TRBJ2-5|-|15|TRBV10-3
CAINSLGGAQETQYF
TGTGCCATAAACAGCCTTGGGGGGGCCCAAGAGACCCAGTACTTC
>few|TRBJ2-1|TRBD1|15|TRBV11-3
CASSPRGGRFSEQFF
TGTGCCAGCAGCCCTCGAGGGGGCCGATTCAGTGAGCAGTTCTTC
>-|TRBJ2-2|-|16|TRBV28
CASSTAGRGVSGELFF
TGTGCCAGCAGTACCGCGGGGAGGGGGGTTTCCGGGGAGCTGTTTTTT
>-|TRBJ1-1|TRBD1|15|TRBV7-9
CASSGGGPGNTEAFF
TGTGCCAGCAGCGGAGGGGGCCCTGGGAACACTGAAGCTTTCTTT
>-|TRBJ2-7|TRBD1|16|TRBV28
CASTPEGGQGEYEQYF
TGTGCCAGCACCCCCGAGGGGGGACAGGGCGAGTACGAGCAGTACTTC
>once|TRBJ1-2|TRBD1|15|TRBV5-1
CASSLATGGNYGYTF
TGCGCCAGCAGCTTGGCGACAGGGGGCAACTATGGCTACACCTTC
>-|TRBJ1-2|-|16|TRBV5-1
CASSLQPSGEGDGYTF
TGCGCCAGCAGCTTGCAGCCTTCAGGGGAAGGGGATGGCTACACCTTC
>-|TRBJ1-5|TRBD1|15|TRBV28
CASTSQQGAFQPQHF
TGTGCCAGCACCTCGCAACAGGGGGCTTTTCAGCCCCAGCATTTT
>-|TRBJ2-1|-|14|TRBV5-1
CASSPPTAGNEQFF
TGCGCCAGCAGCCCTCCCACGGCAGGCAATGAGCAGTTCTTC
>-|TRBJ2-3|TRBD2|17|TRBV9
CASSVEAGGPVGDTQYF
TGTGCCAGCAGCGTAGAGGCGGGGGGGCCGGTTGGGGATACGCAGTATTTT
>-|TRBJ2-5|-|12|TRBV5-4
CASSLASETQYF
TGTGCCAGCAGCTTGGCTTCCGAGACCCAGTACTTC
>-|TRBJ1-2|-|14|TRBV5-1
CASSRPDRNYGYTF
TGCGCCAGCAGCCGTCCAGACAGGAACTATGGCTACACCTTC
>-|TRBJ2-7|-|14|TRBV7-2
CASSPGQPSYEQYF
TGTGCCAGCAGCCCTGGACAGCCCTCCTACGAGCAGTACTTC
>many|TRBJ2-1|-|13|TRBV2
CASSDRLGDEQFF
TGTGCCAGCAGCGACAGGTTGGGGGATGAGCAGTTCTTC
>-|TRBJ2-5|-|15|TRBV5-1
CASSLTTGFQETQYF
TGCGCCAGCAGCTTGACTACAGGGTTCCAAGAGACCCAGTACTTC
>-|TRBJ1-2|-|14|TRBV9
CASSGRFGNYGYTF
TGTGCCAGCAGCGGCAGGTTCGGAAACTATGGCTACACCTTC
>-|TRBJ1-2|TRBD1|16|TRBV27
CASSPRTGGGNYGYTF
TGTGCCAGCAGTCCCCGGACAGGGGGTGGTAACTATGGCTACACCTTC
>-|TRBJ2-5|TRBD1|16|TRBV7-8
CASTPLRDRVLETQYF
TGTGCCAGCACCCCCCTACGGGACAGGGTATTAGAGACCCAGTACTTC
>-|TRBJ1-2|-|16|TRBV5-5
CASSRPGQGSNYGYTF
TGTGCCAGCAGCCGACCGGGACAAGGGTCTAACTATGGCTACACCTTC
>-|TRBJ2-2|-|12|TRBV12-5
CASGSRIGELFF
TGTGCTAGTGGTTCTCGTATCGGTGAGCTGTTTTTT
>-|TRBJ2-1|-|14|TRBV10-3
CAIRQGSSNNEQFF
TGTGCCATCAGACAGGGTTCTTCCAACAATGAGCAGTTCTTC
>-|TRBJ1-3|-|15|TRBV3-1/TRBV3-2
CASSETGLPGNTIYF
TGTGCCAGCAGCGAGACAGGACTTCCTGGAAACACCATATATTTT
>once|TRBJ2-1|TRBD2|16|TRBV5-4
CASSQLAGGPYNEQFF
TGTGCCAGCAGCCAACTAGCGGGGGGCCCCTACAATGAGCAGTTCTTC
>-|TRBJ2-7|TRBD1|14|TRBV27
CASSGGGTRGEQYF
TGTGCCAGCAGTGGCGGTGGTACCAGGGGGGAGCAGTACTTC
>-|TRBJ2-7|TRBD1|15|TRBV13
CASSLGWGQGYEQYF
TGTGCCAGCAGCTTAGGGTGGGGACAGGGCTACGAGCAGTACTTC
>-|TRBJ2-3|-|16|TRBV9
CASSVGPGIPTDTQYF
TGTGCCAGCAGCGTGGGTCCAGGGATCCCCACAGATACGCAGTATTTT
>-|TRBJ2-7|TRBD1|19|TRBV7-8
CASSPPGGRGHPFPTEQYF
TGTGCCAGCAGCCCCCCCGGTGGCAGGGGGCATCCCTTTCCTACCGAGCAGTACTTC
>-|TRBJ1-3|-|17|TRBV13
CASSLRIRPSSGNTIYF
TGTGCCAGCAGCTTAAGGATCAGGCCCTCCTCTGGAAACACCATATATTTT
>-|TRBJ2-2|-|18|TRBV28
CASRFPIQGWLHTGELFF
TGTGCAAGCCGTTTTCCGATTCAGGGTTGGCTTCACACCGGGGAGCTGTTTTTT
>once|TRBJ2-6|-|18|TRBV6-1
CASSEAPPNRAGANVLTF
TGTGCCAGCAGTGAAGCCCCTCCGAACAGGGCTGGGGCCAACGTCCTGACTTTC
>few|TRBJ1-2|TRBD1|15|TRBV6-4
CASSEFWDRGYGYTF
TGTGCCAGCAGTGAGTTCTGGGACAGGGGATATGGCTACACCTTC
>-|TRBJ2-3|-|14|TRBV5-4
CASSLVQATDTQYF
TGTGCCAGCAGCTTGGTGCAGGCCACAGATACGCAGTATTTT
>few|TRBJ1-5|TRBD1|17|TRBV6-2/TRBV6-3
CASSYEYQGAQGQPQHF
TGTGCCAGCAGTTACGAGTATCAGGGGGCGCAGGGTCAGCCCCAGCATTTT
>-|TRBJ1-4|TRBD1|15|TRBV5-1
CASSLYRGTNEKLFF
TGCGCCAGCAGCTTGTACAGGGGAACTAATGAAAAACTGTTTTTT
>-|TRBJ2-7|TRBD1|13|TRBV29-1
CSVARQGRYEQYF
TGCAGCGTTGCCAGACAGGGAAGGTACGAGCAGTACTTC
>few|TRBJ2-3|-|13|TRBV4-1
CASSQVFGDTQYF
TGCGCCAGCAGCCAAGTTTTCGGAGATACGCAGTATTTT
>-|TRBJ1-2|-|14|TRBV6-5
CASRDTDWDYGYTF
TGTGCCAGCCGGGACACAGATTGGGACTATGGCTACACCTTC
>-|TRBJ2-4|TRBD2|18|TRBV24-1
CATSDFRASGGSKNIQYF
TGTGCCACCAGTGATTTTCGGGCTAGCGGGGGGTCCAAAAACATTCAGTACTTC
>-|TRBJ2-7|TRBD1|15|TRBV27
CASSPMGQGAHEQYF
TGTGCCAGCAGTCCGATGGGACAGGGGGCTCACGAGCAGTACTTC
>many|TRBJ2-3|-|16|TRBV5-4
CASSLAAGAQMNTQYF
TGTGCCAGCAGCTTGGCCGCGGGGGCCCAAATGAATACGCAGTATTTT
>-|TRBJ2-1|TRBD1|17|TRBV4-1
CASSQGDGQGLRGEQFF
TGCGCCAGCAGCCAAGGGGATGGACAGGGGCTTCGCGGTGAGCAGTTCTTC
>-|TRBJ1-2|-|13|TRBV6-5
CASSYTRESNYTF
TGTGCCAGCAGTTACACCCGGGAGTCGAACTACACCTTC